Described below is a single T cell receptor beta chain sequence and its context. What it recognizes is unknown. V shed 6 bases, J shed 6 bases, and the junction held 9 bases outside the gene matches. Germline CDR1 and CDR2: SGHTA and FQGTGA. The CDR3 runs to 17 residues. This record comes from a study of OX40 agonist ivuxolimab in advanced cancers. Data came from immunoSEQ multiplex PCR; TCRdb stores just in-frame clones and leaves some out. The data contain some 140,000 clones, 90% of them singletons. Study-wide points: Expanded clones were, on average, more numerous in CD8+ T cells than in CD4+. Part of the nonresponder group also had normalized T-cell clonal expansion that was low. Clonal expansion was seen in CD4+ and CD8+ blood T cells by week 6 at 0.1 to 3.0 mg/kg.

V is TRBV7-3 and J is TRBJ2-2; TRBD2 matches at 14 bases. Sequenced here: CD4+ or CD8+ T cells sorted from blood, sampled in a trial of the OX40 agonist ivuxolimab. This clonotype was obtained from an adult with an advanced solid tumor such as melanoma, head and neck, liver or kidney cancer. CDR3 sequence reads: CASSPTSGRAQAGELFF. For the CDR3, the DNA is TGTGCCAGCAGTCCGACTAGCGGGAGGGCCCAGGCCGGGGAGCTGTTTTTT.